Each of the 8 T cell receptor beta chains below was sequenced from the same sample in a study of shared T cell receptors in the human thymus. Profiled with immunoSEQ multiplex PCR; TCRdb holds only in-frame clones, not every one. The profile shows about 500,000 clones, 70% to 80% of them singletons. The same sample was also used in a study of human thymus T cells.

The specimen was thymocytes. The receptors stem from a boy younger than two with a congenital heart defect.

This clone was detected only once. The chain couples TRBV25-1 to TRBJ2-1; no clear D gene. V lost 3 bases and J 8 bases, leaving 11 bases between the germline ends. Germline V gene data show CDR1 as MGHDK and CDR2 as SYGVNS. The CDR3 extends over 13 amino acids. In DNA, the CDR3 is TGTGCCAGCAGTGAGTCGAACTCTCATGAGCAGTTCTTC. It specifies CASSESNSHEQFF.

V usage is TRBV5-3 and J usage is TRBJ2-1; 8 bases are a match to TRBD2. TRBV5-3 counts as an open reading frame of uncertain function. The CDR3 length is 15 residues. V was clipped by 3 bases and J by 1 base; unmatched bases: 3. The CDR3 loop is CARSSGGRSYNEQFF. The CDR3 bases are TGTGCCAGAAGCTCGGGGGGGCGATCCTACAATGAGCAGTTCTTC.

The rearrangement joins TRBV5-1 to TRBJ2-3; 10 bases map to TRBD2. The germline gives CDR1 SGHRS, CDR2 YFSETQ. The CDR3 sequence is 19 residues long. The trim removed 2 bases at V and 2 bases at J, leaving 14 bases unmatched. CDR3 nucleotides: TGCGCCAGCAGCTTACCGTCGGGACTAGCGAAAAAAAACACAGATACGCAGTATTTT. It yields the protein CASSLPSGLAKKNTDTQYF.

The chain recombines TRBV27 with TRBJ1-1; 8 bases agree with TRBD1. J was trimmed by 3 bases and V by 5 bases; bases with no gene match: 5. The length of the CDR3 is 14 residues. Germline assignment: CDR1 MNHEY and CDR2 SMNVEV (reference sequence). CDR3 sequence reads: CASSARGLDTEAFF. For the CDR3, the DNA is TGTGCCAGCAGTGCCAGGGGGCTCGACACTGAAGCTTTCTTT.

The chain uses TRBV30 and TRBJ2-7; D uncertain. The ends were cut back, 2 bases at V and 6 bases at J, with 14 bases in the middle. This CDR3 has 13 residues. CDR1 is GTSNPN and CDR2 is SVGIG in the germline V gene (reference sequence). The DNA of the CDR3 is TGTGCCTGGAGTCTAGGAGAGGTCGGCGAGCAGTACTTC. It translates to CAWSLGEVGEQYF.

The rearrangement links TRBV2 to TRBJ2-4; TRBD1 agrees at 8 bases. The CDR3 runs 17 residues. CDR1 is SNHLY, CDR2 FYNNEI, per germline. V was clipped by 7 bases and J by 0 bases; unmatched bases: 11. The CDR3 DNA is TGTGCCAGCACATCCCAGGGGGCCAGGGTAGCCAAAAACATTCAGTACTTC. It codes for CASTSQGARVAKNIQYF.

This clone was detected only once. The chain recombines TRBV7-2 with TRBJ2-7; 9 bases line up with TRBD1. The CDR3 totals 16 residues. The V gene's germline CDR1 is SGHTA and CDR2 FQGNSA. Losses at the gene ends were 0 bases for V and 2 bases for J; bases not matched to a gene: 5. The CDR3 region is CASSLALDRGAYEQYF. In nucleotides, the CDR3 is TGTGCCAGCAGCTTAGCGCTGGACAGGGGTGCCTACGAGCAGTACTTC.

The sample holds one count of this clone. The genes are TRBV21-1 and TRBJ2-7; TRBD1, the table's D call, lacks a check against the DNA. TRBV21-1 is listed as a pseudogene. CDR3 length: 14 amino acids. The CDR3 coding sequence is TGTGCCAGCAGCAAAGAGGCAGGGGGCCGGGAGCAGTACTTC. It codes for CASSKEAGGREQYF.